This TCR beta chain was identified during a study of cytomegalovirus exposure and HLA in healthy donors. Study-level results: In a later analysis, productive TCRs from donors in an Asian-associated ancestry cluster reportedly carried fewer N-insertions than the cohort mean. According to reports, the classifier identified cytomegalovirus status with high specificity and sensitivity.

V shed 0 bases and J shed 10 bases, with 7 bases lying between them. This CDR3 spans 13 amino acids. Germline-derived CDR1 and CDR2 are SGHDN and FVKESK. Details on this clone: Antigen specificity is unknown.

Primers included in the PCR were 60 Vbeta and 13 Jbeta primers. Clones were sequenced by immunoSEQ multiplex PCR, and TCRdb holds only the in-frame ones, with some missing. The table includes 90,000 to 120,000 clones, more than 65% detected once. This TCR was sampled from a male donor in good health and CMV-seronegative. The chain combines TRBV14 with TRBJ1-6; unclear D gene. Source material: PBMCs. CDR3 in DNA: TGTGCCAGCAGCCAAGATCCGGTATCACCCCTCCACTTT. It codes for CASSQDPVSPLHF.